The 20 T cell receptor beta chains below all came from one sample that was sequenced in a study of cytomegalovirus exposure and HLA in healthy donors. Primers included in the PCR were 60 Vbeta and 13 Jbeta primers. Clones were sequenced by immunoSEQ multiplex PCR, and TCRdb holds only the in-frame ones, with some missing. In the table there are fewer than 150,000 clones, 77% of which are singletons. The sequenced material came from PBMCs. Receptors originate from a woman between 50 and 59 years old in good health and CMV-seronegative.

The V call is TRBV5-1, the J call TRBJ2-7; D not resolved. In germline, CDR1 is SGHRS, CDR2 YFSETQ. This CDR3 comprises 14 residues. The V end lost 3 bases, the J end lost 3 bases, and 13 bases lay between the germline ends. CDR3 amino acids: CASSWVGSNYEQYF. The CDR3 nucleotides read TGCGCCAGCAGCTGGGTAGGTAGCAACTACGAGCAGTACTTC.

With regard to this clone: At one end the junction does not follow the germline gene, possibly because of a read error. J is TRBJ2-7 and V is TRBV7-6; 7 positions agree with TRBD1. The CDR3 length is 12 residues. CDR1 is SGHVS, CDR2 FNYEAQ, per germline. The CDR3 DNA sequence: TGTGCCAGCAGCTTAGGACAGGGATTCCCTCGCTTC. Translated, it gives CASSLGQGFPRF.

This clone was seen a few times. The chain carries TRBV19 and TRBJ1-6; D is ambiguous. CDR1 and CDR2 from the germline V gene are LNHDA and SQIVND (reference sequence). The CDR3 is made up of 17 amino acids. V lost 7 bases and J 2 bases, leaving 18 bases between the germline ends. The CDR3 DNA reads as TGTGCCAGTACGCGGACCTCCGGGGTGACCTATAATTCACCCCTCCACTTT. This sequence encodes CASTRTSGVTYNSPLHF.

The chain is built from TRBV29-1 and TRBJ1-2, with D uncertain. CDR1 SQVTM and CDR2 ANQGSEA come from the germline V gene. Trimming left V 8 bases short and J 3 bases short, with 16 bases between. The CDR3 is 13 amino acids. Here the CDR3 DNA reads TGCAGCCCCGGTGATATCGAGGACTATGGCTACACCTTC. Residues: CSPGDIEDYGYTF.

CDR3 in amino acids: CASSPLPGGSTDTQYF. The CDR3, as DNA: TGTGCCAGCAGCCCCCTCCCGGGGGGGTCCACAGATACGCAGTATTTT. This chain uses TRBV5-4 with TRBJ2-3; TRBD2 agrees at 8 bases. This CDR3 is 16 amino acids long. Trimming took 4 bases from V and 2 from J; bases not matched to a gene: 9. Germline CDR1 is SGHNT and CDR2 is YYREEE (reference sequence).

J is TRBJ2-2 and V is TRBV4-1; 7 bases line up with TRBD2. The trim removed 2 bases at V and 2 bases at J, leaving 14 bases unmatched. The germline CDR1 and CDR2 sequences are MGHRA and YSYEKL. CDR3 size: 19 residues. The CDR3 loop is CASSQTYLGLGKNTGELFF. The CDR3 DNA reads as TGCGCCAGCAGCCAAACGTACCTCGGACTAGGGAAAAACACCGGGGAGCTGTTTTTT.

The chain links TRBV4-3 to TRBJ1-2; tentatively, D is TRBD1 (6 bases). The CDR3 consists of 17 residues. Looked up from germline, CDR1 is LGHNA and CDR2 is YSLEER. V lost 1 base and J 9 bases, leaving 24 bases between the germline ends. This CDR3 is CASSQALTQGQFNRYTF. CDR3 DNA: TGCGCCAGCAGCCAAGCTCTGACCCAGGGGCAGTTTAATCGCTACACCTTC.

The gene calls are TRBV5-1 and TRBJ1-2, with 8 bases aligning to TRBD1. The CDR3 runs 13 residues. V lost 4 bases and J lost 4; bases outside the gene matches: 3. Germline values: CDR1 SGHRS, CDR2 YFSETQ. CDR3 sequence (DNA): TGCGCCAGCAGCGGACAGGGCTCCTATGGCTACACCTTC. Translating it yields CASSGQGSYGYTF.

The chain combines TRBV28 with TRBJ1-2, with TRBD1 matching 7 bases. Germline CDR1 and CDR2: MDHEN and SYDVKM. The CDR3 consists of 13 residues. The ends lost 5 bases at V and 5 bases at J; junction bases unmatched: 5. Here the CDR3 reads CASSEQGRYGYTF. CDR3 DNA sequence: TGTGCCAGCAGTGAACAGGGGCGGTATGGCTACACCTTC.

The chain combines TRBV5-1 with TRBJ1-6; 12 bases agree with TRBD1. In germline, CDR1 is SGHRS, CDR2 YFSETQ. The CDR3 runs 18 residues. Trimming cost V 0 bases and J 8 bases; bases outside gene matches: 9. CDR3 DNA sequence: TGCGCCAGCAGCTTGGTTACCTCGGGACAGGGGGCGGATTCACCCCTCCACTTT. This codes for CASSLVTSGQGADSPLHF.

On this clone: Lacking the conserved final phenylalanine or tryptophan, this CDR3 likely reflects a read error. The genes are TRBV4-2 and TRBJ1-1; D might be TRBD1 (5 bases). The CDR3 extends over 13 amino acids. V dropped 0 bases and J dropped 11 bases, with 13 bases sitting between them. The germline gives CDR1 LGHNA, CDR2 YNFKEQ. CDR3 nucleotide sequence: TGTGCCAGCAGCCAAGATAGGGGAGGTGTTGCTTTCCTT. Protein: CASSQDRGGVAFL.

The chain has TRBV20-1 and TRBJ1-1; D remains unclear. Germline V lookup: CDR1 DFQATT, CDR2 SNEGSKA (reference sequence). This CDR3 has 11 residues. Here the CDR3 DNA reads TGCAGGGGGAGAATGAACACTGAAGCTTTCTTT. This encodes CRGRMNTEAFF.

This clone has only one observation. CDR3 DNA: TGCAGCGTTTCAAATACCGGGAACAGCGAGCAGTACTTC. Translation: CSVSNTGNSEQYF. The chain combines TRBV29-1 with TRBJ2-7; possible D gene TRBD2, 5 bases. CDR3 size: 13 residues. V was clipped by 5 bases and J by 6 bases, with 17 bases between them. The germline gives CDR1 SQVTM, CDR2 ANQGSEA.

The gene calls are TRBV19 and TRBJ1-6, with D perhaps matching TRBD1 (6 bases). Germline V CDR1 and CDR2: LNHDA, SQIVND (reference sequence). CDR3 length: 13 amino acids. Trimming shortened V by 5 bases and J by 8 bases, and 10 bases separated the two germline ends. The CDR3 spells CASSQGRDSPLHF. The DNA for the CDR3 is TGTGCCAGTAGTCAGGGGCGGGATTCACCCCTCCACTTT.

This chain joins TRBV19 and TRBJ1-5; 11 bases agree with TRBD1. This CDR3 is 18 amino acids long. V dropped 4 bases and J dropped 1; count of bases not matched to a gene: 9. From germline, CDR1 is LNHDA and CDR2 SQIVND (reference sequence). In DNA, the CDR3 is TGTGCCAGTAGTAGGGCGGACAGGGGGCCATTGAGCAATCAGCCCCAGCATTTT. It translates to CASSRADRGPLSNQPQHF.

V is TRBV9 and J is TRBJ1-1, with 10 bases lining up with TRBD1. Trimming removed 4 bases from V and 7 bases from J; junction bases left unmatched: 13. CDR1 and CDR2 from the germline V gene are SGDLS and YYNGEE. This CDR3 region has 16 residues. CDR3 residues: CASSQGSDRGSGEAFF. DNA of the CDR3: TGTGCCAGCAGCCAGGGGTCGGACAGGGGGAGTGGTGAAGCTTTCTTT. The full variable domain, with the rest looked up from reference TRBV9 and TRBJ1-1, is DSGVTQTPKHLITATGQRVTLRCSPRSGDLSVYWYQQSLDQGLQFLIQYYNGEERAKGNILERFSAQQFPDLHSELNLSSLELGDSALYFCASSQGSDRGSGEAFFGQGTRLTVV.

This clone was picked up a small number of times. The chain combines TRBV19 with TRBJ2-2, with a tentative D call TRBD2 (5 bases). This CDR3 is 15 amino acids long. The V end lost 4 bases, the J end lost 6 bases, and 15 bases lay between the germline ends. The germline V gene encodes CDR1 LNHDA and CDR2 SQIVND (reference sequence). The CDR3 DNA reads as TGTGCCAGTAGTACCTTAATAACCGGGGCCGGGGAGCTGTTTTTT. Translation: CASSTLITGAGELFF.

This clone was counted only a few times. V and J are TRBV5-1 and TRBJ1-4; 7 bases agree with TRBD1. The CDR3 runs 17 residues. Germline lookup yields CDR1 SGHRS and CDR2 YFSETQ. J lost 0 bases, V lost 3 bases, and 8 bases had no gene match. The CDR3 protein is CASSWTRQGTTNEKLFF. In DNA, the CDR3 is TGCGCCAGCAGCTGGACAAGACAGGGTACAACTAATGAAAAACTGTTTTTT.

The rearrangement links TRBV2 to TRBJ2-5; TRBD2 might be the D (7 bases). The CDR3 is 16 amino acids. Trimming pared 0 bases from V and 5 bases from J, leaving 16 bases between. Germline CDR1 and CDR2: SNHLY and FYNNEI. In DNA, the CDR3 is TGTGCCAGCAGTGAAGCGCGTCCGGGGGGCGGGGAGACCCAGTACTTC. Its translation is CASSEARPGGGETQYF.

The V and J genes are TRBV10-3 and TRBJ1-1; D is possibly TRBD1 (5 bases). Germline CDR1 reads ENHRY; CDR2 reads SYGVKD. V was shortened by 5 bases and J by 0 bases, with 16 bases between the two germline ends. There are 16 residues in the CDR3. The CDR3 loop is CAISHTGNRMNTEAFF. The CDR3 nucleotides read TGTGCCATCAGTCACACAGGAAACCGTATGAACACTGAAGCTTTCTTT.